Presented here are 22 T cell receptor beta chains from one specimen sequenced in a study of blood T cell repertoires in COVID-19. The data were produced by immunoSEQ multiplex PCR, yet TCRdb's version contains in-frame clones alone and is incomplete. The repertoire holds 200,000 to 250,000 clones, more than 75% seen once, with 2% to 2.5% in the top ten. Sequencing used PBMCs or T cells enriched from blood (not recorded which). The receptor set was obtained from a woman aged 45-65 years who had recovered from COVID-19.

This chain joins TRBV11-3 and TRBJ2-2; no firm D call. V was pared by 7 bases and J by 0 bases, with 12 bases between. The CDR3 runs to 15 residues. Germline assignment: CDR1 SGHNT and CDR2 YENEEA. As DNA, the CDR3 is TGTGCCAGCAAGGCAATGGGCTCGAACACCGGGGAGCTGTTTTTT. This codes for CASKAMGSNTGELFF.

This sequence joins TRBV11-2 and TRBJ1-2, with 10 bases identical to TRBD1. Germline CDR1 is SGHAT and CDR2 is FQNNGV. This CDR3 has 15 amino acids. J was trimmed by 4 bases and V by 1 base; bases with no gene match: 3. The CDR3 sequence is CASSLGGTGVYGYTF. CDR3 in DNA: TGTGCCAGCAGCTTAGGGGGGACAGGGGTCTATGGCTACACCTTC.

The CDR3 DNA sequence: TGTGCCAGCAGCTTGGAACCGACAAACACTGAAGCTTTCTTT. Protein sequence: CASSLEPTNTEAFF. The chain uses TRBV5-4 and TRBJ1-1; D not certain. The V gene's germline CDR1 is SGHNT and CDR2 YYREEE (reference sequence). The length of the CDR3 is 14 residues. V was clipped by 0 bases and J by 2 bases, with 8 bases between them.

For this clone: The same CDR3 arises from other DNA sequences in this sample as well. The chain is built from TRBV5-1 and TRBJ2-5, with 7 bases aligning to TRBD1. The CDR3 loop spans 14 amino acids. Germline assignment: CDR1 SGHRS and CDR2 YFSETQ. Trimming at V came to 4 bases and at J to 3 bases, leaving 6 bases not matched to a gene. In DNA form, the CDR3 reads TGCGCCAGCAGCCCCCGGACAGGAGAAGAGACCCAGTACTTC. It yields the protein CASSPRTGEETQYF.

The chain recombines TRBV5-1 with TRBJ2-1; 7 nucleotides match TRBD1. The V and J ends lost 6 bases and 4 bases, in that order; junction bases with no gene match: 10. The germline V gene has CDR1 SGHRS and CDR2 YFSETQ. This CDR3 has 15 residues. CDR3 sequence reads: CASNLDRAAYNEQFF. The DNA for the CDR3 is TGCGCCAGCAATCTCGACAGGGCGGCGTACAATGAGCAGTTCTTC.

This rearrangement joins TRBV11-2 to TRBJ1-6; D unresolved. The ends were cut back, 5 bases at V and 9 bases at J, with 8 bases in the middle. From germline, CDR1 is SGHAT and CDR2 FQNNGV. This CDR3 contains 12 residues. The CDR3: CASSLPGSPLHF. As DNA, the CDR3 is TGTGCCAGCAGCCTGCCCGGTTCACCCCTCCACTTT.

The chain has TRBV6-5 and TRBJ2-2, with 9 positions matching TRBD1. In germline, CDR1 is MNHEY, CDR2 SVGAGI. The CDR3 loop spans 15 amino acids. V shed 6 bases, J shed 8 bases, and the junction held 10 bases outside the gene matches. CDR3 amino acids: CASRLNPGQGGELFF. In DNA form, the CDR3 reads TGTGCCAGCAGGCTCAACCCGGGACAGGGTGGGGAGCTGTTTTTT.

The chain recombines TRBV7-2 with TRBJ2-3; D is unclear. The germline V and J ends were trimmed by 5 bases and 2 bases, with 11 bases remaining between them. The germline V gene encodes CDR1 SGHTA and CDR2 FQGNSA. This CDR3 is built from 14 residues. CDR3 in DNA: TGTGCCAGCAGCCCTCTTTCGTTCACAGATACGCAGTATTTT. Protein sequence: CASSPLSFTDTQYF.

This CDR3 reads CASRPAGGELFF. In DNA form, the CDR3 reads TGTGCCAGCAGACCGGCAGGCGGGGAGCTGTTTTTT. The chain carries TRBV11-2 and TRBJ2-2; D ambiguous. Germline V gene data show CDR1 as SGHAT and CDR2 as FQNNGV. This CDR3 is 12 amino acids long. V lost 6 bases, J lost 7 bases, and 9 bases lay in between.

The rearrangement uses TRBV28 and TRBJ2-7; D unclear. The length of the CDR3 is 12 residues. Between the trimmed V and J ends, which lost 1 base and 6 bases, there was a span of 7 bases. Germline V gene lookup returns CDR1 MDHEN and CDR2 SYDVKM. The CDR3: CASSLLLVEQYF. For the CDR3, the DNA is TGTGCCAGCAGTTTATTGCTAGTCGAGCAGTACTTC.

This chain joins TRBV10-3 and TRBJ2-1, with TRBD1 matching over 7 bases. V was clipped by 5 bases and J by 8 bases; unmatched bases: 6. CDR1 ENHRY and CDR2 SYGVKD come from the germline V gene. The CDR3 has 13 amino acids. The CDR3, as DNA: TGTGCCATCAGTAGACAGGGAGCCGATGAGCAGTTCTTC. This sequence encodes CAISRQGADEQFF.

The chain has TRBV18 and TRBJ1-4; a possible D gene is TRBD1 (6 bases). Germline CDR1 reads KGHSH; CDR2 reads LQKENI. V lost 6 bases, J lost 8 bases, and 10 bases lay in between. The CDR3 sequence is 12 residues long. The CDR3 region is CASSRGREKLFF. DNA for the CDR3: TGTGCCAGCTCGCGGGGGCGAGAAAAACTGTTTTTT.

The chain carries TRBV12-3 or TRBV12-4 and TRBJ1-6; D is uncertain. The CDR3 length is 12 residues. V was cut by 3 bases and J by 8 bases, with 5 bases left in between. In DNA, the CDR3 is TGTGCCAGCAGTTTCCGGGATTCACCCCTCCACTTT. Its protein is CASSFRDSPLHF.

The chain carries TRBV7-2 and TRBJ2-7, with D tentatively TRBD2 (7 bases). CDR3 length equals 14 residues. Per germline, CDR1 SGHTA and CDR2 FQGNSA. The ends were cut back, 6 bases at V and 2 bases at J, with 14 bases in the middle. The CDR3 DNA sequence: TGTGCCAGCAGTTACGTGGGGGGGCCCTACGAGCAGTACTTC. Amino acids: CASSYVGGPYEQYF.

In this sample, this clone turned up once. This rearrangement joins TRBV7-3 to TRBJ2-3; TRBD2 aligns across 8 bases. Looked up from germline, CDR1 is SGHTA and CDR2 is FQGTGA. V dropped 1 base and J dropped 5; count of bases not matched to a gene: 5. The CDR3 runs 15 residues. The CDR3 region has the DNA TGTGCCAGCAGCTTAATTGGGGCGGGAGGAGATACGCAGTATTTT. Translated, it gives CASSLIGAGGDTQYF. The variable domain in full, with the rest retrieved from reference TRBV7-3 and TRBJ2-3, is GAGVSQTPSNKVTEKGKYVELRCDPISGHTALYWYRQSLGQGPEFLIYFQGTGAADDSGLPNDRFFAVRPEGSVSTLKIQRTERGDSAVYLCASSLIGAGGDTQYFGPGTRLTVL.

This clone was detected only a few times. The chain carries TRBV21-1 and TRBJ1-6. TRBV21-1 is noted as a pseudogene. The CDR3 length is 17 residues. CDR3 sequence (DNA): TGTGCCAGCAGCAAAGCGCTCGGGGGGCCCCCCCATTCACCCCTCCACTTT. As protein: CASSKALGGPPHSPLHF.

The J gene is TRBJ1-1, the V gene TRBV9; maybe TRBD1 (5 bases). The CDR3 contains 14 residues. The V end was cut by 3 bases, the J end by 5 bases, with 14 bases between. Germline CDR1 and CDR2: SGDLS and YYNGEE. In DNA, the CDR3 is TGTGCCAGCAGCGCCCGTTTTGGGGCGACTGAAGCTTTCTTT. Translating gives CASSARFGATEAFF.

The chain has TRBV11-3 and TRBJ1-1; 7 nucleotides line up with TRBD1. The V segment lost 6 bases and the J segment 4 bases; nucleotides outside the gene matches: 5. Germline assignment: CDR1 SGHNT and CDR2 YENEEA. The CDR3 length is 13 residues. This chain's CDR3 is CASSVAGGTEAFF. CDR3 nucleotides: TGTGCCAGCAGTGTAGCAGGGGGCACTGAAGCTTTCTTT.

Only one count was recorded for this clone. The chain links TRBV6-2 or TRBV6-3 to TRBJ2-1; 10 bases are a match to TRBD2. The CDR3 spans 16 residues. Germline V gene lookup returns CDR1 MNHEY and CDR2 SVGEGT. J was trimmed by 4 bases and V by 5 bases; bases with no gene match: 8. The CDR3 loop is CASSGFSGGHYNEQFF. Written as DNA, the CDR3 is TGTGCCAGCAGTGGATTTAGCGGGGGGCATTACAATGAGCAGTTCTTC.

This sequence joins TRBV11-3 and TRBJ1-1, with TRBD1 as a possible D gene (6 bases). CDR1 and CDR2 (germline): SGHNT, YENEEA. This CDR3 is 14 amino acids long. The V and J ends lost 5 bases and 5 bases respectively, with 15 bases between them. CDR3 DNA: TGTGCCAGCAGCGACGGACAGAAATTAACTGAAGCTTTCTTT. It is translated as CASSDGQKLTEAFF.

This chain uses TRBV29-1 with TRBJ2-3; 10 bases align to TRBD2. Germline CDR1 reads SQVTM; CDR2 reads ANQGSEA. This CDR3 comprises 14 residues. V trimming: 4 bases; J trimming: 3 bases; junction bases outside the gene matches: 4. The CDR3 region has the DNA TGCAGCGTTGGGGCTAGCGGGAGTACAGATACGCAGTATTTT. Translating gives CSVGASGSTDTQYF.

This chain connects TRBV3-1 (or the pseudogene TRBV3-2) to TRBJ1-4; 9 nucleotides match TRBD1. Germline CDR1 and CDR2: LGHDT and YNNKEL (reference sequence). Trimming at V came to 3 bases and at J to 5 bases, leaving 13 bases not matched to a gene. The CDR3 runs to 18 residues. CDR3 sequence reads: CASSQPIKTGGRNEKLFF. CDR3 sequence (DNA): TGTGCCAGCAGCCAGCCCATAAAAACAGGGGGCAGGAATGAAAAACTGTTTTTT.